These T cell receptor beta chains were read from a single sample in a study of long-term antiretroviral therapy in people with HIV. The method was immunoSEQ multiplex PCR; TCRdb's version includes in-frame clones alone and lacks a portion of them. The table lists around 19,000 clones, less than 85% of them singletons, with roughly 8% in the top ten. The sample consisted of unsorted PBMCs, taken at the start of antiretroviral therapy. Every receptor here comes from a man aged 30 to 45 with HIV. Both conserved end residues are part of each CDR3. A D gene is named only where the DNA matches it firmly. Clone size is shown for a subset of rows, as once, few, many or a class of expanded clone.

D gene,V gene,clone size,J gene,CDR3 DNA,CDR3 protein
TRBD2,TRBV6-4,-,TRBJ2-1,TGTGCCAGCAGTGACTCCGCGGGGGGTTTGAATGAGCAGTTCTTC,CASSDSAGGLNEQFF
TRBD1,TRBV6-1,-,TRBJ1-1,TGTGCCAGCACCGAAGGGGGCCAGGGGACTGAAGCTTTCTTT,CASTEGGQGTEAFF
-,TRBV7-2,few,TRBJ2-3,TGTGCCAGCAGCTTAGCTGGCGGCGGTACAAAATCAGATACGCAGTATTTT,CASSLAGGGTKSDTQYF
TRBD1,TRBV19,-,TRBJ2-2,TGTGCCAGTAGCCCGGGACAGGGTATCGGGGAGCTGTTTTTT,CASSPGQGIGELFF
-,TRBV7-9,-,TRBJ2-2,TGTGCCAGCAGCTTCCCATCTTACCGAGGAGACACCGGGGAGCTGTTTTTT,CASSFPSYRGDTGELFF
-,TRBV27,-,TRBJ1-1,TGTGCCAGCAGTTCCCGAGGGAGGTACACTGAAGCTTTCTTT,CASSSRGRYTEAFF
TRBD1,TRBV6-6,-,TRBJ2-1,TGTGCCAGCAGCTCGTCCGGGACAGCAACTAATGAGCAGTTCTTC,CASSSSGTATNEQFF
-,TRBV6-5,-,TRBJ1-1,TGTGCCAGCAGTTACTTGGCAGCGGGGACTGAAGCTTTCTTT,CASSYLAAGTEAFF
TRBD2,TRBV5-1,-,TRBJ2-2,TGCGCCAGCAGCCCCCAGGCGACTAGCGGGAGGGACACCGGGGAGCTGTTTTTT,CASSPQATSGRDTGELFF
-,TRBV7-8,-,TRBJ1-2,TGTGCCAGCAGCCGCTTACAGGGCTTGGACGGCTACACCTTC,CASSRLQGLDGYTF